These 13 T cell receptor beta chains originate from one sample sequenced in a study of blood T cell repertoires in COVID-19. Using immunoSEQ multiplex PCR, the repertoire was profiled, and TCRdb retains in-frame clones only, with some absent. The sample comprises around 230,000 clones, roughly 83% of which are singletons, and 27% rests with the top ten. Sequenced sample: peripheral blood. The receptors were sampled from a man between 35 and 55 years old with acute or convalescent COVID-19.

Note on this clone: Other DNA variants within this sample encode the same CDR3. The chain links TRBV18 to TRBJ1-3; D not certain. Between the trimmed V and J ends, which lost 3 bases and 0 bases, there was a span of 9 bases. Germline V CDR1 and CDR2: KGHSH, LQKENI. This CDR3 contains 15 residues. The CDR3 bases are TGTGCCAGCTCACCGGCGGGGAACTCTGGAAACACCATATATTTT. It yields the protein CASSPAGNSGNTIYF.

The rearrangement uses TRBV9 and TRBJ1-5; 8 bases align to TRBD1. The length of the CDR3 is 13 residues. J gave up 7 bases and V 4 bases, and 4 bases lay outside the gene matches. The germline V gene encodes CDR1 SGDLS and CDR2 YYNGEE. The CDR3 nucleotides read TGTGCCAGCAGCTTACAGGGGGGCCAGCCCCAGCATTTT. It codes for CASSLQGGQPQHF.

The V gene is TRBV5-6, the J gene TRBJ1-4; 7 bases agree with TRBD1. Germline V gene lookup returns CDR1 SGHDT and CDR2 YYEEEE. Trimming took 4 bases from V and 7 from J; bases not matched to a gene: 7. There are 14 residues in the CDR3. CDR3 sequence (DNA): TGTGCCAGCAGCAACACCGGGACAGCTGAAAAACTGTTTTTT. This codes for CASSNTGTAEKLFF.

The chain joins TRBV5-6 to TRBJ1-1; D possibly corresponds to TRBD1 (5 bases). The CDR3 extends over 13 amino acids. Germline CDR1 SGHDT, CDR2 YYEEEE. Trimming left V 1 base short and J 3 bases short, with 7 bases between. The CDR3 DNA is TGTGCCAGCAGCTTGCAGGGTTACACTGAAGCTTTCTTT. The encoded protein is CASSLQGYTEAFF.

In nucleotides, the CDR3 is TGTGCCAGCTCACGAGGGACAGGGGGCGCGGGCACTGAAGCTTTCTTT. Protein: CASSRGTGGAGTEAFF. The chain couples TRBV18 to TRBJ1-1, with 12 bases aligning to TRBD1. Trimming took 4 bases from V and 4 from J; bases not matched to a gene: 7. Germline CDR1 and CDR2: KGHSH and LQKENI. CDR3 size: 16 residues.

This clone appeared a single time. V and J are TRBV29-1 and TRBJ1-1; no firm D call. CDR1 is SQVTM and CDR2 is ANQGSEA in the germline V gene. The CDR3 length is 11 residues. V shed 1 base and J shed 5 bases, with 5 bases lying between them. The CDR3 nucleotides are TGCAGCGTTGAAGGGCAAACTGAAGCTTTCTTT. This sequence encodes CSVEGQTEAFF.

Only one count was recorded for this clone. The V gene is TRBV5-1, the J gene TRBJ1-1; TRBD1 might be the D (6 bases). Germline-derived CDR1 and CDR2 are SGHRS and YFSETQ. The length of the CDR3 is 13 residues. Trimming pared 0 bases from V and 8 bases from J, leaving 11 bases between. CDR3 sequence (DNA): TGCGCCAGCAGCTTGGCCGCGGGGGCGGAAGCTTTCTTT. This sequence encodes CASSLAAGAEAFF.

This chain connects TRBV30 to TRBJ2-2; D gene ambiguous. Germline V CDR1 and CDR2: GTSNPN, SVGIG (reference sequence). The CDR3 loop spans 13 amino acids. The germline V and J ends were trimmed by 0 bases and 5 bases, with 7 bases remaining between them. CDR3 amino acids: CAWSVILTGELFF. In DNA form, the CDR3 reads TGTGCCTGGAGTGTAATCCTAACCGGGGAGCTGTTTTTT.

V usage is TRBV4-2 and J usage is TRBJ2-2, with D possibly being TRBD1 (5 bases). V was clipped by 1 base and J by 7 bases, with 13 bases between them. Per the germline V gene, CDR1 is LGHNA and CDR2 is YNFKEQ. CDR3 length: 15 residues. CDR3 DNA sequence: TGTGCCAGCAGCCAAGGGCAGGGAATGGGCGGGGAGCTGTTTTTT. Translated, it gives CASSQGQGMGGELFF.

This rearrangement joins TRBV6-4 to TRBJ2-3; 8 positions match TRBD1. The germline gives CDR1 MRHNA, CDR2 SNTAGT. The ends lost 5 bases at V and 4 bases at J; junction bases unmatched: 8. The CDR3 loop spans 15 amino acids. In DNA, the CDR3 is TGTGCCAGCAGTCAGGGGGCAGGTTTTCCAGATACGCAGTATTTT. Its translation is CASSQGAGFPDTQYF.

This clone was seen a single time. This chain connects TRBV7-8 to TRBJ2-7; the match to TRBD1 covers 7 bases. The length of the CDR3 is 12 residues. With V trimmed by 5 bases and J by 5 bases, 3 bases remained unmatched. Germline CDR1 and CDR2: SGHVS and FQNEAQ. The CDR3 DNA is TGTGCCAGCAGCCAGACAGGGAACGAGCAGTACTTC. Amino acids: CASSQTGNEQYF.

Many counts were recorded for this clone. The J gene is TRBJ1-1, the V gene TRBV6-5; unclear D gene. The V and J ends lost 2 bases and 1 base respectively, with 14 bases between them. This CDR3 has 16 amino acids. The V gene's germline CDR1 is MNHEY and CDR2 SVGAGI. CDR3 in DNA: TGTGCCAGCAGTTACAGTTCGACGGCGGGGAACACTGAAGCTTTCTTT. This gives the protein CASSYSSTAGNTEAFF.

On this clone: This same CDR3 is encoded by further DNA sequences in the sample. J is TRBJ2-2 and V is TRBV11-2; D gene ambiguous. The CDR3 length is 12 residues. Looked up from germline, CDR1 is SGHAT and CDR2 is FQNNGV. Trimming stripped 4 bases from V and 4 bases from J, with 4 bases between. CDR3 region: CASSSVTGELFF. In DNA form, the CDR3 reads TGTGCCAGCAGCTCGGTCACCGGGGAGCTGTTTTTT. The whole variable domain, remainder taken from reference TRBV11-2 and TRBJ2-2, is EAGVAQSPRYKIIEKRQSVAFWCNPISGHATLYWYQQILGQGPKLLIQFQNNGVVDDSQLPKDRFSAERLKGVDSTLKIQPAKLEDSAVYLCASSSVTGELFFGEGSRLTVL.